These 29 T cell receptor beta chains came from one sample sequenced in a study of cytomegalovirus exposure and HLA in healthy donors. PCR was performed using 60 Vbeta and 13 Jbeta primers. Clones were sequenced by immunoSEQ multiplex PCR, and TCRdb holds only the in-frame ones, with some missing. The sample carries some 200,000 clones, around 74% recorded once. What was sequenced was PBMCs. These receptors were taken from a female donor in good health and CMV-seronegative.

The CDR3 here is CASSQGSRDWSNQPQHF. The CDR3 coding sequence is TGTGCCAGCAGCCAAGGGTCACGAGACTGGAGCAATCAGCCCCAGCATTTT. This sequence joins TRBV14 and TRBJ1-5; D is undetermined. Germline V gene sequence: CDR1 SGHDN, CDR2 FVKESK. V was clipped by 1 base and J by 1 base, with 14 bases between them. This CDR3 spans 17 amino acids.

The gene calls are TRBV7-3 and TRBJ2-3; D remains ambiguous. The V gene's germline CDR1 is SGHTA and CDR2 FQGTGA. The V gene lost 2 bases and the J gene lost 5 bases, with 14 bases spanning the gap. The CDR3 has 15 residues. CDR3 protein: CASSLRLSRLDTQYF. Here the CDR3 DNA reads TGTGCCAGCAGCTTACGGCTGTCGCGGCTAGATACGCAGTATTTT.

J is TRBJ1-5 and V is TRBV7-2; 9 bases align to TRBD1. Trimming cost V 3 bases and J 9 bases; bases outside gene matches: 6. The germline V gene has CDR1 SGHTA and CDR2 FQGNSA. The CDR3 sequence is 14 residues long. The CDR3 protein is CASSLAGQGTPQHF. The CDR3 DNA reads TGTGCCAGCAGCTTGGCGGGACAGGGTACGCCCCAGCATTTT.

The chain carries TRBV10-3 and TRBJ2-7, with 13 bases that match TRBD2. CDR1 and CDR2 from the germline V gene are ENHRY and SYGVKD. The CDR3 has 15 residues. The V and J ends lost 4 bases and 2 bases, in that order; junction bases with no gene match: 2. The CDR3 here is CAISAGTSGTYEQYF. The CDR3 DNA follows: TGTGCCATCAGTGCAGGGACTAGCGGGACCTACGAGCAGTACTTC.

The V and J genes are TRBV15 and TRBJ2-5; a possible D gene is TRBD2 (5 bases). The J call may be wrong; the DNA end is better matched by TRBJ2-7. CDR1 is LNHNV and CDR2 is YYDKDF in the germline V gene (reference sequence). This CDR3 is built from 13 residues. The CDR3 bases are TGTGCCACCAGCAGAAACCGGGACTACGAGCAGTACTTC. Translated: CATSRNRDYEQYF.

The chain couples TRBV28 to TRBJ2-1; possible D gene TRBD1, 5 bases. Per the germline V gene, CDR1 is MDHEN and CDR2 is SYDVKM. This CDR3 has 15 amino acids. The V end was cut by 3 bases, the J end by 4 bases, with 13 bases between. The CDR3 sequence is CASSFLQGHYNEQFF. The CDR3, as DNA: TGTGCCAGCAGTTTCTTGCAGGGCCATTACAATGAGCAGTTCTTC.

CDR3 DNA: TGCAGCGTTAATCGGTCTCGGAGAGGGAAGTTCACTGAAGCTTTCTTT. It specifies CSVNRSRRGKFTEAFF. V and J are TRBV29-1 and TRBJ1-1; D gene uncertain. Germline loops: CDR1 SQVTM, CDR2 ANQGSEA. The CDR3 consists of 16 residues. V was shortened by 5 bases and J by 4 bases, with 23 bases between the two germline ends.

CDR3 bases: TGTGCCAGCAGCTTAGGGGTCAAACCTGAAGCTTTCTTT. This translates into CASSLGVKPEAFF. V and J are TRBV5-4 and TRBJ1-1; D is perhaps TRBD1 (5 bases). The V gene lost 2 bases and the J gene lost 6 bases, with 11 bases spanning the gap. Germline V gives CDR1 SGHNT, CDR2 YYREEE (reference sequence). The CDR3 is 13 residues long.

The V gene is TRBV19, the J gene TRBJ2-7; TRBD2 matches 10 bases. After removal of 7 bases from V and 4 bases from J, the junction contained 7 bases not matched to a gene. This CDR3 is built from 14 residues. The germline CDR1 and CDR2 sequences are LNHDA and SQIVND (reference sequence). CDR3 in DNA: TGTGCCAGTACGAGGACTAGCGGAACTTACGAGCAGTACTTC. Residues: CASTRTSGTYEQYF.

This clone came up a few times. The V gene is TRBV5-4, the J gene TRBJ2-7; 8 bases align to TRBD2. After removal of 4 bases from V and 0 bases from J, the junction contained 6 bases not matched to a gene. CDR1 is SGHNT and CDR2 is YYREEE in the germline V gene (reference sequence). The CDR3 is 15 residues long. CDR3 region: CASSGGLVGSYEQYF. As DNA, the CDR3 is TGTGCCAGCAGCGGGGGACTAGTGGGCTCCTACGAGCAGTACTTC.

The gene calls are TRBV12-2 and TRBJ2-7; TRBD1 is the table's D call and was not checked against the DNA. TRBV12-2 is marked as a pseudogene. CDR3 length equals 17 residues. DNA for the CDR3: TGTGCAAGTCGCTTAGCGACCAACAGGTGGGGCTCCTACGAGCAGTACTTC. Translating gives CASRLATNRWGSYEQYF.

This chain links TRBV19 with TRBJ1-2; D unresolved. V shed 7 bases and J shed 8 bases, with 14 bases lying between them. Germline V lookup: CDR1 LNHDA, CDR2 SQIVND (reference sequence). The CDR3 length is 12 residues. CDR3 in amino acids: CASTTPVRGYTF. CDR3 sequence (DNA): TGTGCCAGTACTACCCCGGTGAGGGGCTACACCTTC.

The chain has TRBV28 and TRBJ1-2; possible D gene TRBD1, 5 bases. This CDR3 region has 14 residues. The germline CDR1 and CDR2 sequences are MDHEN and SYDVKM. Trimming stripped 5 bases from V and 3 bases from J, with 13 bases between. The CDR3 DNA is TGTGCCAGCAGTCTGGGGGGGATCGACTATGGCTACACCTTC. The encoded protein is CASSLGGIDYGYTF.

The CDR3 region has the DNA TGCGCCAGTCGCTACCTCAGGGTAATGAACACTGAAGCTTTCTTT. Translation: CASRYLRVMNTEAFF. This chain uses TRBV23-1 with TRBJ1-1; TRBD1 is a possible D gene (5 bases). TRBV23-1 is recorded as an ORF, its role being uncertain. There are 15 residues in the CDR3. Trimming pared 9 bases from V and 0 bases from J, leaving 17 bases between.

This clone was picked up a small number of times. The chain has TRBV7-9 and TRBJ2-7, with a weak D call TRBD2 (6 bases). Germline CDR1 SEHNR, CDR2 FQNEAQ (reference sequence). The CDR3 consists of 12 residues. Trimming cost V 1 base and J 7 bases, with 8 bases left between them. The DNA for the CDR3 is TGTGCCAGCAGCTTAGTCGGGAGAGAGCAGTACTTC. The encoded protein is CASSLVGREQYF. Based on the CDR3 plus reference TRBV7-9 and TRBJ2-7, the full variable domain is DTGVSQNPRHKITKRGQNVTFRCDPISEHNRLYWYRQTLGQGPEFLTYFQNEAQLEKSRLLSDRFSAERPKGSFSTLEIQRTEQGDSAMYLCASSLVGREQYFGPGTRLTVT.

The V call is TRBV9, the J call TRBJ2-1, with 15 bases that match TRBD2. The CDR3 is 19 residues long. Germline lookup yields CDR1 SGDLS and CDR2 YYNGEE. V was clipped by 0 bases and J by 0 bases; unmatched bases: 4. The CDR3 here is CASSVDGLAGGSSYNEQFF. The CDR3 DNA follows: TGTGCCAGCAGCGTAGATGGACTAGCGGGAGGGAGCTCCTACAATGAGCAGTTCTTC.

The rearrangement joins TRBV25-1 to TRBJ1-2; D not certain. Germline V gene data show CDR1 as MGHDK and CDR2 as SYGVNS. Deletions cut 3 bases from V and 5 bases from J, with 7 bases between. The CDR3 totals 12 residues. CDR3 sequence: CASSDPGYGYTF. In nucleotides, the CDR3 is TGTGCCAGCAGTGACCCGGGATATGGCTACACCTTC.

This clone was observed once. The gene calls are TRBV7-3 and TRBJ1-1; no firm D call. CDR1 SGHTA and CDR2 FQGTGA come from the germline V gene. This CDR3 has 13 residues. Trimming pared 3 bases from V and 3 bases from J, leaving 8 bases between. Written as DNA, the CDR3 is TGTGCCAGCAGCTTCTCGAGGGACACTGAAGCTTTCTTT. Translated, it gives CASSFSRDTEAFF.

J is TRBJ1-1 and V is TRBV29-1; 9 bases line up with TRBD1. The CDR3 has 18 residues. Germline V gene sequence: CDR1 SQVTM, CDR2 ANQGSEA. The V segment lost 3 bases and the J segment 0 bases; nucleotides outside the gene matches: 14. The CDR3 DNA follows: TGCAGCGTTGACCCCAGTCACGGGACAGGGAGGATGAACACTGAAGCTTTCTTT. Protein sequence: CSVDPSHGTGRMNTEAFF.

The chain links TRBV7-3 to TRBJ2-2; possible D gene TRBD1, 5 bases. Trimming shortened V by 2 bases and J by 0 bases, and 10 bases separated the two germline ends. The CDR3 loop spans 16 amino acids. CDR1 and CDR2 from the germline V gene are SGHTA and FQGTGA. The CDR3 DNA sequence: TGTGCCAGCAGCTTATTAAGGGGCGCGAACACCGGGGAGCTGTTTTTT. Translating it yields CASSLLRGANTGELFF.

V and J are TRBV6-6 and TRBJ2-7, with D tentatively TRBD2 (5 bases). Germline CDR1 and CDR2: MNHNY and SVGAGI (reference sequence). V lost 2 bases to trimming and J lost 4 bases, with 15 bases between them. The CDR3 is made up of 15 amino acids. CDR3 sequence reads: CASSYPSPDFYEQYF. CDR3 in DNA: TGTGCCAGCAGTTACCCGTCTCCGGACTTTTACGAGCAGTACTTC.

The CDR3 DNA follows: TGCGCCAGCAGTGAGTGGGACAGTTTTTATAGCAATCAGCCCCAGCATTTT. Its protein is CASSEWDSFYSNQPQHF. The chain joins TRBV10-1 to TRBJ1-5, with 7 positions matching TRBD1. V lost 1 base to trimming and J lost 0 bases; unmatched junction nucleotides: 6. Germline V gene lookup returns CDR1 WNHNN and CDR2 SYGVQD (reference sequence). The length of the CDR3 is 17 residues.

The chain links TRBV2 to TRBJ2-7, with D possibly TRBD1 on 6 matching bases. Per germline, CDR1 SNHLY and CDR2 FYNNEI. Trimming removed 6 bases at V and 0 bases at J, with 9 bases between. The CDR3 has 13 amino acids. The CDR3 spells CASRKDSSYEQYF. CDR3 bases: TGTGCCAGCAGGAAGGACAGCTCCTACGAGCAGTACTTC.

This clone was picked up a small number of times. The chain carries TRBV2 and TRBJ1-1, with TRBD1 matching over 7 bases. Trimming at V came to 8 bases and at J to 0 bases, leaving 9 bases not matched to a gene. The CDR3 covers 15 residues. Per the germline V gene, CDR1 is SNHLY and CDR2 is FYNNEI. This CDR3 reads CASRKTGNMNTEAFF. DNA of the CDR3: TGTGCCAGCCGGAAGACAGGGAACATGAACACTGAAGCTTTCTTT.

The CDR3 DNA reads as TGTGCCAGCAGCTTAGGGGGAGTAGCCAAAAACATTCAGTACTTC. Translation: CASSLGGVAKNIQYF. The chain combines TRBV7-2 with TRBJ2-4, with D perhaps TRBD2 (5 bases). Trimming cost V 1 base and J 0 bases, with 7 bases left between them. Germline loops: CDR1 SGHTA, CDR2 FQGNSA. The length of the CDR3 is 15 residues.

The chain carries TRBV14 and TRBJ2-3; tentatively, D is TRBD2 (5 bases). Germline V lookup: CDR1 SGHDN, CDR2 FVKESK. V lost 4 bases and J 3 bases, leaving 11 bases between the germline ends. This CDR3 has 14 amino acids. CDR3: CASSRRENTDTQYF. CDR3 bases: TGTGCCAGCAGCCGTCGGGAAAATACAGATACGCAGTATTTT. Variable domain in full (rest from reference TRBV14 and TRBJ2-3): EAGVTQFPSHSVIEKGQTVTLRCDPISGHDNLYWYRRVMGKEIKFLLHFVKESKQDESGMPNNRFLAERTGGTYSTLKVQPAELEDSGVYFCASSRRENTDTQYFGPGTRLTVL.

This chain links TRBV5-6 with TRBJ2-1, with TRBD2 matching 10 bases. Germline CDR1 reads SGHDT; CDR2 reads YYEEEE. V shed 3 bases and J 0 bases; nucleotides not matched to a gene: 9. The length of the CDR3 is 18 residues. Written as DNA, the CDR3 is TGTGCCAGCAGCTCATCTAGCGGGGGATGGAGCTCCTACAATGAGCAGTTCTTC. The encoded protein is CASSSSSGGWSSYNEQFF. The full variable domain, in which reference TRBV5-6 and TRBJ2-1 provide the parts outside the CDR3, is DAGVTQSPTHLIKTRGQQVTLRCSPKSGHDTVSWYQQALGQGPQFIFQYYEEEERQRGNFPDRFSGHQFPNYSSELNVNALLLGDSALYLCASSSSSGGWSSYNEQFFGPGTRLTVL.

V gene TRBV29-1 combines with J gene TRBJ1-2, with 7 bases lining up with TRBD1. The CDR3 length is 9 residues. V shed 6 bases and J 10 bases; nucleotides not matched to a gene: 2. The germline gives CDR1 SQVTM, CDR2 ANQGSEA. CDR3 in amino acids: CSVDRFYTF. The CDR3 nucleotides are TGCAGCGTGGACAGGTTCTACACCTTC.

This rearrangement joins TRBV19 to TRBJ2-1; 7 nucleotides align to TRBD2. Germline V gene lookup returns CDR1 LNHDA and CDR2 SQIVND (reference sequence). The CDR3 spans 15 residues. The junction had 8 bases not matched to a gene; V was cut back by 8 bases and J by 1 base. The CDR3 nucleotides are TGTGCCAGTCGCGAAGCGGGGTTGTCCTACAATGAGCAGTTCTTC. It translates to CASREAGLSYNEQFF.